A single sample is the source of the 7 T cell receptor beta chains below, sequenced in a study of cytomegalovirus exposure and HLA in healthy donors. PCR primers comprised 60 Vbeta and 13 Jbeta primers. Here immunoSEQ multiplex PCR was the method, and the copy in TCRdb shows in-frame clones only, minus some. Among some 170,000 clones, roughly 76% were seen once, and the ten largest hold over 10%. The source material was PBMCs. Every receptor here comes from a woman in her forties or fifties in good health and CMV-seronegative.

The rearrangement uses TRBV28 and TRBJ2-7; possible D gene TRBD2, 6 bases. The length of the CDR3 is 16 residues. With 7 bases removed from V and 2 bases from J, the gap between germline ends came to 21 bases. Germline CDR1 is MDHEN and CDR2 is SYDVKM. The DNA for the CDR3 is TGTGCCAGCACCTCCCTACGTGGGAGGAACCCCTACGAGCAGTACTTC. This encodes CASTSLRGRNPYEQYF.

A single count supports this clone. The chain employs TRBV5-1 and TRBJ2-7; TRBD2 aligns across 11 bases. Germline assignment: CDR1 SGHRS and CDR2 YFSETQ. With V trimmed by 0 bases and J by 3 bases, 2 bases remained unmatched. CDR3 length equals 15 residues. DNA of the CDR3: TGCGCCAGCAGCTTGGTAGGGACTAGCGGCTACGAGCAGTACTTC. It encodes CASSLVGTSGYEQYF.

DNA of the CDR3: TGTGCCATACTACCGTCGGGAGCCAACACTGAAGCTTTCTTT. It is translated as CAILPSGANTEAFF. The J gene is TRBJ1-1, the V gene TRBV28; no clear D. The CDR3 is 14 amino acids. The V end was cut by 10 bases, the J end by 2 bases, with 17 bases between. Germline V gene lookup returns CDR1 MDHEN and CDR2 SYDVKM.

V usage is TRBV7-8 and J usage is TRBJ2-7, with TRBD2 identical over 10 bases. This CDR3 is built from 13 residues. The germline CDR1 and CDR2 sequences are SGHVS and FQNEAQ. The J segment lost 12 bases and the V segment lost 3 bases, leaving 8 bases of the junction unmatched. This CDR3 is CASSFGLAVVWYF. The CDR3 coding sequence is TGTGCCAGCAGCTTCGGACTAGCGGTGGTATGGTACTTC. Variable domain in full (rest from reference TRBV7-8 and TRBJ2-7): GAGVSQSPRYKVAKRGQDVALRCDPISGHVSLFWYQQALGQGPEFLTYFQNEAQLDKSGLPSDRFFAERPEGSVSTLKIQRTQQEDSAVYLCASSFGLAVVWYFGPGTRLTVT.

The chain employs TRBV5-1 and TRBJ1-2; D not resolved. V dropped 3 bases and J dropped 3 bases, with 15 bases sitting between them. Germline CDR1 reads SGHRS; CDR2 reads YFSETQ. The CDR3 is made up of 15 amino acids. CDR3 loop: CASSWAGLSDYGYTF. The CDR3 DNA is TGCGCCAGCAGCTGGGCCGGGCTTAGCGACTATGGCTACACCTTC. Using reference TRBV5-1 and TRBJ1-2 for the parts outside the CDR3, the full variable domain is KAGVTQTPRYLIKTRGQQVTLSCSPISGHRSVSWYQQTPGQGLQFLFEYFSETQRNKGNFPGRFSGRQFSNSRSEMNVSTLELGDSALYLCASSWAGLSDYGYTFGSGTRLTVV.

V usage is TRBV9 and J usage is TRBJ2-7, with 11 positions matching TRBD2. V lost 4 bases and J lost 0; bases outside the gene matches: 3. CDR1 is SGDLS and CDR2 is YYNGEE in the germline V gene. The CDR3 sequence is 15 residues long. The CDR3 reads CASSLLAGDSYEQYF. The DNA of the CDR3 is TGTGCCAGCAGCCTACTAGCGGGAGACTCCTACGAGCAGTACTTC.

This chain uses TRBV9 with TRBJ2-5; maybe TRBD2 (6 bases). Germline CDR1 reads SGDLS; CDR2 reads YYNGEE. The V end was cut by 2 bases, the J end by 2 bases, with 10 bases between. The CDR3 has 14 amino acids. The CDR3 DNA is TGTGCCAGCAGCGTTACCGCGGGACAAGAGACCCAGTACTTC. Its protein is CASSVTAGQETQYF. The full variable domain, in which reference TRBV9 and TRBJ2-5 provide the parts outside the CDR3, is DSGVTQTPKHLITATGQRVTLRCSPRSGDLSVYWYQQSLDQGLQFLIQYYNGEERAKGNILERFSAQQFPDLHSELNLSSLELGDSALYFCASSVTAGQETQYFGPGTRLLVL.